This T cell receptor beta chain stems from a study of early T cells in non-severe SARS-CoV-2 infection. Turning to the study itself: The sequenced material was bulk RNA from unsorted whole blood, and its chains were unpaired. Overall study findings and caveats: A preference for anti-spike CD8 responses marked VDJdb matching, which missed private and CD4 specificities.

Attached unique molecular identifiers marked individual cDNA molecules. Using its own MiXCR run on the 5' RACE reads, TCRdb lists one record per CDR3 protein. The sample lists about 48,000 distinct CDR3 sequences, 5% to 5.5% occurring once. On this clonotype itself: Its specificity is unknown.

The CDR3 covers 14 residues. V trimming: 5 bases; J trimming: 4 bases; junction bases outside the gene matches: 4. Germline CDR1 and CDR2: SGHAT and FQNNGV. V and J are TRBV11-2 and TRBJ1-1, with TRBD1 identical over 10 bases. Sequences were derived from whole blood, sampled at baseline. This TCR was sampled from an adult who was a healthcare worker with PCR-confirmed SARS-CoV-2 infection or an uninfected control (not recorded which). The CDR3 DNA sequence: TGTGCCAGCAGCGGGGACAGGGGTCGCACTGAAGCTTTCTTT. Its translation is CASSGDRGRTEAFF.